Listed here are 24 T cell receptor beta chains from one sample, sequenced in a study of T cell responses to AZD1222 COVID-19 vaccine. Method: immunoSEQ multiplex PCR; TCRdb's copy keeps in-frame clones and lacks some. Of around 180,000 clones listed, approximately 87% are singletons. The specimen was peripheral blood, collected on day 0 of MenACWY control vaccination. The receptor source for this set is an adult in good health.

This chain connects TRBV19 to TRBJ2-3; 10 positions agree with TRBD2. The trim removed 3 bases at V and 6 bases at J, leaving 12 bases unmatched. From germline, CDR1 is LNHDA and CDR2 SQIVND (reference sequence). The CDR3 runs 17 residues. This CDR3 is CASSIDALAGVSDTQYF. The CDR3 coding sequence is TGTGCCAGTAGTATCGACGCCCTAGCGGGAGTATCCGATACGCAGTATTTT. Using reference TRBV19 and TRBJ2-3 for the parts outside the CDR3, the full variable domain is DGGITQSPKYLFRKEGQNVTLSCEQNLNHDAMYWYRQDPGQGLRLIYYSQIVNDFQKGDIAEGYSVSREKKESFPLTVTSAQKNPTAFYLCASSIDALAGVSDTQYFGPGTRLTVL.

V is TRBV28 and J is TRBJ2-3, with 8 bases matching TRBD1. The CDR3 sequence is 18 residues long. CDR1 and CDR2 from the germline V gene are MDHEN and SYDVKM. The V and J ends lost 1 base and 0 bases, in that order; junction bases with no gene match: 9. The CDR3 loop reads CASSLSPGQGTSTDTQYF. CDR3 nucleotide sequence: TGTGCCAGCAGTTTATCCCCCGGACAGGGCACTAGCACAGATACGCAGTATTTT.

The CDR3 DNA follows: TGCGCCAGCAGCCAAGAGGGGGAGGGCGGGGCCAACGTCCTGACTTTC. Translated, it gives CASSQEGEGGANVLTF. The chain is built from TRBV4-3 and TRBJ2-6; TRBD2 aligns across 7 bases. CDR1 is LGHNA and CDR2 is YSLEER in the germline V gene. CDR3 size: 16 residues. V lost 0 bases to trimming and J lost 4 bases; unmatched junction nucleotides: 3.

The V gene is TRBV27, the J gene TRBJ2-7; 8 bases fit TRBD1. Germline V lookup: CDR1 MNHEY, CDR2 SMNVEV (reference sequence). This CDR3 spans 15 amino acids. The ends lost 3 bases at V and 1 base at J; junction bases unmatched: 5. DNA for the CDR3: TGTGCCAGCAGTTTCGAGGGACAGGTTTCCTACGAGCAGTACTTC. Its protein product is CASSFEGQVSYEQYF.

In DNA form, the CDR3 reads TGTGCCAGCTCACCGGACAGGGCCGCCGAGCAGTACTTC. Amino acids: CASSPDRAAEQYF. The chain couples TRBV18 to TRBJ2-7, with 8 positions matching TRBD1. This CDR3 comprises 13 residues. V dropped 3 bases and J dropped 6; count of bases not matched to a gene: 4. Germline assignment: CDR1 KGHSH and CDR2 LQKENI.

This clone has a single count. The chain uses TRBV7-8 and TRBJ1-1, with 11 nucleotides matching TRBD1. The CDR3 is 16 residues long. The V gene's germline CDR1 is SGHVS and CDR2 FQNEAQ. V shed 6 bases and J 4 bases; nucleotides not matched to a gene: 10. The CDR3 DNA sequence: TGTGCCAGCAGTCCCGGGACAGGGGGTTTTGGCACTGAAGCTTTCTTT. Amino acid sequence: CASSPGTGGFGTEAFF.

The chain employs TRBV19 and TRBJ1-2; no clear D gene. The V and J ends lost 6 bases and 6 bases respectively, with 20 bases between them. This CDR3 has 15 residues. Germline lookup yields CDR1 LNHDA and CDR2 SQIVND (reference sequence). The DNA of the CDR3 is TGTGCCAGTAGGCGAGTGGGTGGAGGCTTGGATGGCTACACCTTC. This encodes CASRRVGGGLDGYTF.

The genes are TRBV5-5 and TRBJ2-1; 7 bases line up with TRBD2. Trimming cost V 1 base and J 0 bases; bases outside gene matches: 10. The CDR3 loop spans 18 amino acids. Per germline, CDR1 SGHKS and CDR2 YYEKEE (reference sequence). CDR3 region: CASSLRLAVSFSYNEQFF. The CDR3 region has the DNA TGTGCCAGCAGCTTGAGGCTAGCGGTTTCTTTCTCCTACAATGAGCAGTTCTTC.

This clone was counted once. This CDR3 is CASSTYGGELFF. The CDR3, as DNA: TGTGCCAGCAGCACATACGGGGGGGAGCTGTTTTTT. The chain links TRBV5-5 to TRBJ2-2; D is ambiguous. The V end lost 4 bases, the J end lost 8 bases, and 9 bases lay between the germline ends. This CDR3 is built from 12 residues. Germline CDR1 and CDR2: SGHKS and YYEKEE (reference sequence).

The J gene is TRBJ2-3, the V gene TRBV7-2; no definite D call. Germline V gene lookup returns CDR1 SGHTA and CDR2 FQGNSA. V dropped 1 base and J dropped 4 bases, with 9 bases sitting between them. The CDR3 extends over 14 amino acids. CDR3: CASSLGQFADTQYF. The CDR3 bases are TGTGCCAGCAGCTTAGGCCAGTTTGCAGATACGCAGTATTTT. The full variable domain, in which reference TRBV7-2 and TRBJ2-3 provide the parts outside the CDR3, is GAGVSQSPSNKVTEKGKDVELRCDPISGHTALYWYRQSLGQGLEFLIYFQGNSAPDKSGLPSDRFSAERTGGSVSTLTIQRTQQEDSAVYLCASSLGQFADTQYFGPGTRLTVL.

CDR3 sequence reads: CASSQSGVSTDTQYF. CDR3 nucleotides: TGTGCCAGTTCCCAATCGGGGGTTAGCACAGATACGCAGTATTTT. This chain joins TRBV19 and TRBJ2-3; D possibly corresponds to TRBD2 (6 bases). V lost 8 bases, J lost 0 bases, and 15 bases lay in between. Germline lookup yields CDR1 LNHDA and CDR2 SQIVND (reference sequence). The CDR3 sequence is 15 residues long.

The rearrangement links TRBV5-4 to TRBJ1-1, with no clear D. With 0 bases removed from V and 5 bases from J, the gap between germline ends came to 14 bases. Germline V gives CDR1 SGHNT, CDR2 YYREEE (reference sequence). CDR3 length: 15 residues. The CDR3 spells CASSLDPTSQTEAFF. The CDR3 bases are TGTGCCAGCAGCTTGGACCCCACCTCCCAGACTGAAGCTTTCTTT.

The chain carries TRBV5-5 and TRBJ2-7, with TRBD1 matching 7 bases. The CDR3 runs to 14 residues. The ends lost 0 bases at V and 2 bases at J; junction bases unmatched: 2. Germline CDR1 reads SGHKS; CDR2 reads YYEKEE (reference sequence). This CDR3 is CASSLAGTAYEQYF. CDR3 in DNA: TGTGCCAGCAGCTTGGCCGGGACAGCCTACGAGCAGTACTTC. Filled out from reference TRBV5-5 and TRBJ2-7, the complete variable domain reads DAGVTQSPTHLIKTRGQQVTLRCSPISGHKSVSWYQQVLGQGPQFIFQYYEKEERGRGNFPDRFSARQFPNYSSELNVNALLLGDSALYLCASSLAGTAYEQYFGPGTRLTVT.

The chain recombines TRBV7-9 with TRBJ1-4, with D possibly TRBD1 on 5 matching bases. V lost 7 bases, J lost 8 bases, and 20 bases lay in between. Germline V lookup: CDR1 SEHNR, CDR2 FQNEAQ (reference sequence). The CDR3 consists of 15 residues. The CDR3 DNA is TGTGCCAGCACCTCCGCTCGGGACTTCGGGGAAAAACTGTTTTTT. Protein sequence: CASTSARDFGEKLFF. The full variable domain, in which reference TRBV7-9 and TRBJ1-4 provide the parts outside the CDR3, is DTGVSQNPRHKITKRGQNVTFRCDPISEHNRLYWYRQTLGQGPEFLTYFQNEAQLEKSRLLSDRFSAERPKGSFSTLEIQRTEQGDSAMYLCASTSARDFGEKLFFGSGTQLSVL.

J is TRBJ2-1 and V is TRBV7-2, with TRBD2 identical over 8 bases. The CDR3 length is 19 residues. J gave up 3 bases and V 4 bases, and 17 bases lay outside the gene matches. Germline V gives CDR1 SGHTA, CDR2 FQGNSA. Written as DNA, the CDR3 is TGTGCCAGCAGCTCCCCGTTTAGCGGGGTTTCCCGGGGCTACAATGAGCAGTTCTTC. This translates into CASSSPFSGVSRGYNEQFF.

This clone was counted a single time. The J gene is TRBJ2-4, the V gene TRBV5-6; tentative D call: TRBD2 (5 bases). This CDR3 is 16 amino acids long. Germline V lookup: CDR1 SGHDT, CDR2 YYEEEE. The V end was cut by 4 bases, the J end by 0 bases, with 14 bases between. The CDR3 here is CASSPKAAGAKNIQYF. CDR3 in DNA: TGTGCCAGCAGCCCCAAAGCGGCGGGAGCCAAAAACATTCAGTACTTC.

The gene calls are TRBV6-5 and TRBJ2-5, with TRBD1 matching over 8 bases. CDR3 length: 16 residues. Germline CDR1 MNHEY, CDR2 SVGAGI. The V gene end was trimmed by 4 bases and the J gene end by 4 bases; junction bases not matched to a gene: 11. The CDR3 nucleotides are TGTGCCAGCAGTTCGCCCCTCCGACAGGGGTTAGAGACCCAGTACTTC. Translating it yields CASSSPLRQGLETQYF.

V is TRBV4-2 and J is TRBJ2-5; TRBD2 matches 7 bases. Germline-derived CDR1 and CDR2 are LGHNA and YNFKEQ. Trimming at V came to 0 bases and at J to 5 bases, leaving 3 bases not matched to a gene. The CDR3 length is 14 residues. CDR3: CASSQEAGVETQYF. CDR3 nucleotide sequence: TGTGCCAGCAGCCAAGAGGCGGGAGTGGAGACCCAGTACTTC.

The chain is built from TRBV14 and TRBJ2-1; D is ambiguous. Germline V gives CDR1 SGHDN, CDR2 FVKESK. V was pared by 4 bases and J by 7 bases, with 5 bases between. The length of the CDR3 is 11 residues. The CDR3 nucleotides are TGTGCCAGCAGCCGCCATAATGAGCAGTTCTTC. Its translation: CASSRHNEQFF.

The table lists this clone with a few counts. The same CDR3 can be traced to other DNA sequences in this sample. The chain uses TRBV5-1 and TRBJ2-7, with TRBD2 matching 7 bases. J was trimmed by 0 bases and V by 3 bases; bases with no gene match: 3. Germline CDR1 reads SGHRS; CDR2 reads YFSETQ. The CDR3 has 14 residues. CDR3 region: CASSSSGSSYEQYF. The CDR3 DNA reads as TGCGCCAGCAGCTCTAGCGGAAGCTCCTACGAGCAGTACTTC.

The chain is built from TRBV7-2 and TRBJ1-4, with TRBD1 matching over 9 bases. J lost 7 bases, V lost 1 base, and 7 bases had no gene match. This CDR3 comprises 16 residues. The germline CDR1 and CDR2 sequences are SGHTA and FQGNSA. In DNA form, the CDR3 reads TGTGCCAGCAGCTTAGTGGGACAGGGCTCTATTGAAAAACTGTTTTTT. Residues: CASSLVGQGSIEKLFF.

This clone was found once. The chain combines TRBV28 with TRBJ2-1; 10 bases are shared with TRBD2. V was pared by 4 bases and J by 2 bases, with 2 bases of the junction left unmatched. Germline CDR1 and CDR2: MDHEN and SYDVKM. The CDR3 spans 15 residues. The CDR3: CASSSGTSAYNEQFF. DNA of the CDR3: TGTGCCAGCAGTTCCGGGACTAGCGCCTACAATGAGCAGTTCTTC. Filled out from reference TRBV28 and TRBJ2-1, the complete variable domain reads DVKVTQSSRYLVKRTGEKVFLECVQDMDHENMFWYRQDPGLGLRLIYFSYDVKMKEKGDIPEGYSVSREKKERFSLILESASTNQTSMYLCASSSGTSAYNEQFFGPGTRLTVL.

This clone was seen a handful of times. The chain carries TRBV11-2 and TRBJ1-2, with D uncertain. Deletions cut 4 bases from V and 4 bases from J, with 13 bases between. Germline assignment: CDR1 SGHAT and CDR2 FQNNGV. This CDR3 spans 14 amino acids. The chain's CDR3 is CASSSPDLAYGYTF. In nucleotides, the CDR3 is TGTGCCAGCAGCTCCCCGGACCTCGCCTATGGCTACACCTTC.

The chain joins TRBV19 to TRBJ2-1, with 8 bases matching TRBD2. Unmatched junction bases numbered 11, after V lost 3 bases and J lost 7 bases. The CDR3 is made up of 16 amino acids. The germline V gene encodes CDR1 LNHDA and CDR2 SQIVND (reference sequence). The CDR3 region has the DNA TGTGCCAGTAGTATTGGGAGCGGGAGTCGTCGAAATGAGCAGTTCTTC. Protein sequence: CASSIGSGSRRNEQFF.